Listed below are T cell receptor beta chains from one sample, sequenced in a study of shared clonotypes between healthy human individuals. The repertoire was sequenced with immunoSEQ multiplex PCR; TCRdb's copy has only in-frame clones and lacks some. Found here are 2,500,000 or so clones, 80% to 95% of them singletons; the top ten hold roughly 0.36%. Sequencing was carried out using naive CD4+ T cells from PBMCs. These receptors were obtained from a man between 18 and 35 years old in good health. Some clones in this sample may be carry-over from other donors' samples. The CDR3 runs from the conserved cysteine through the conserved F or W. Each record gives: J gene, D gene, V gene, clone size, CDR3 DNA, CDR3 protein. D genes are given only for firm matches. Clone size is not always given. Where it is, it says once, few, many or a class for expanded clones.

TRBJ1-4 . TRBV27 once TGTGCCAGCAGGCAGGGATCAACTAATGAAAAACTGTTTTTT CASRQGSTNEKLFF
TRBJ2-1 . TRBV7-3 . TGTGCCAGCAGCTTACGTGGACAGAATTACAATGAGCAGTTCTTC CASSLRGQNYNEQFF
TRBJ2-1 TRBD2 TRBV5-1 . TGCGCCAGCAGCTTGGGGCTAGCGGGAGCTACTGAGCAGTTCTTC CASSLGLAGATEQFF
TRBJ2-7 TRBD2 TRBV18 . TGTGCCAGCTCACCCCCGGCTAGCGGGAGCCCCTACGAGCAGTACTTC CASSPPASGSPYEQYF
TRBJ2-7 . TRBV19 . TGTGCCAGAACAAGGGGGTCCCTAAGATCCTACGAGCAGTACTTC CARTRGSLRSYEQYF
TRBJ2-7 TRBD2 TRBV10-3 . TGTGCCATCAGTGGGACTAGCGGCTACGAGCAGTACTTC CAISGTSGYEQYF
TRBJ1-5 . TRBV28 . TGTGCCAGCAGCCCACCGGGGGACCCCCTTTATAGCAATCAGCCCCAGCATTTT CASSPPGDPLYSNQPQHF
TRBJ2-7 . TRBV6-1 . TGTGCCAGCAGTGAAGTAGCCGAAACCTACGAGCAGTACTTC CASSEVAETYEQYF
TRBJ1-2 . TRBV28 few TGTGCCAGCAGTAACCCTCGGGACGTGTATGGCTACACCTTC CASSNPRDVYGYTF
TRBJ1-1 TRBD1 TRBV18 . TGTGCCAGCTCGCGCGGACAGGGAGGGACTGAAGCTTTCTTT CASSRGQGGTEAFF
TRBJ1-2 . TRBV4-2 . TGTGCCAGCAGCCACCCATCACGCGGACAAGGTGGCTACACCTTC CASSHPSRGQGGYTF
TRBJ1-1 TRBD1 TRBV6-6 . TGTGCCAGCAGTTACGCACCAGGGGGCATCACTGAAGCTTTCTTT CASSYAPGGITEAFF
TRBJ2-7 TRBD1 TRBV6-5 . TGTGCCAGCAGTTACCCCGGACAGGGGACCTACGAGCAGTACTTC CASSYPGQGTYEQYF
TRBJ1-3 TRBD1 TRBV7-2 . TGTGCCAGCAGCTTATTTCGACAGGGAGCTGGAAACACCATATATTTT CASSLFRQGAGNTIYF
TRBJ1-2 TRBD1 TRBV7-9 . TGTGCCAGCAGCTTAGCCGGGACAGGGAGTAACTATGGCTACACCTTC CASSLAGTGSNYGYTF
TRBJ2-2 . TRBV9 . TGTGCCAGCAGCGTAGGTCACGGCGGGGAGCTGTTTTTT CASSVGHGGELFF
TRBJ1-1 TRBD1 TRBV9 . TGTGCCAGCAGCGTAGGGGTGGACAGGGCGAACACTGAAGCTTTCTTT CASSVGVDRANTEAFF
TRBJ2-3 . TRBV27 . TGTGCCAGCAGTTTCGACAGGTGGGGCACAGATACGCAGTATTTT CASSFDRWGTDTQYF
TRBJ2-2 TRBD2 TRBV10-2 . TGCGCCAGCGCCGATCGCCCCAAGACTAGCGGGCACCGCGGGGAGCTGTTTTTT CASADRPKTSGHRGELFF
TRBJ2-1 . TRBV5-4 . TGTGCCAGCAGCTTGGAGGGCGGGGCCTCCTACAATGAGCAGTTCTTC CASSLEGGASYNEQFF
TRBJ2-1 TRBD2 TRBV5-1 . TGCGCCACCAATCTCGGACTAGCGGGAGTTAATGAGCAGTTCTTC CATNLGLAGVNEQFF
TRBJ1-4 TRBD1 TRBV15 . TGTGCCACCAGCCGTGCGGGACAGGCGAATGAAAAACTGTTTTTT CATSRAGQANEKLFF
TRBJ1-3 TRBD1 TRBV5-1 . TGCGCCAGCAGCCTAGGGACAGTTCCCTCTGGAAACACCATATATTTT CASSLGTVPSGNTIYF
TRBJ2-7 TRBD2 TRBV10-2 . TGCGCCAGCATTAAACAGACTAGCGGGAGTACCTACGAGCAGTACTTC CASIKQTSGSTYEQYF
TRBJ2-5 . TRBV10-1 . TGCGCCAGCAGTGAAGGGATGACAGGAGGCCAAGAGACCCAGTACTTC CASSEGMTGGQETQYF
TRBJ2-4 . TRBV29-1 . TGCAGCGTTGAACTCCTAGCCAAAAACATTCAGTACTTC CSVELLAKNIQYF
TRBJ2-7 TRBD2 TRBV28 . TGTGCCAGCAGCCTCGGGACTAGCGGGAGCCCCTACGAGCAGTACTTC CASSLGTSGSPYEQYF
TRBJ2-3 TRBD1 TRBV19 once TGTGCCAGTAGTACTGGACAGGCGGTCGGAGATACGCAGTATTTT CASSTGQAVGDTQYF
TRBJ2-3 TRBD2 TRBV6-5 . TGTGCCAGCACCCCGGGGGGGCAGCAGGTGCAGTATTTT CASTPGGQQVQYF
TRBJ1-1 TRBD1 TRBV18 . TGTGCCAGCTCACCGGGACAGGGGGGAGCTTTCTTT CASSPGQGGAFF
TRBJ2-6 . TRBV6-5 . TGTGCCAGCAGTTACGACAGCACGACTGGGGCCAACGTCCTGACTTTC CASSYDSTTGANVLTF
TRBJ2-2 TRBD2 TRBV11-2 . TGTGCCAGCAGCCCCCGCCAGGGGGAGCGGGAGGGCCGGTTCGGGGAGCTGTTTTTT CASSPRQGEREGRFGELFF
TRBJ2-1 . TRBV11-2 . TGTGCCAGCAGCTTCGACTATTATAGGTACAATGAGCAGTTCTTC CASSFDYYRYNEQFF
TRBJ2-1 . TRBV18 . TGTGCCAGCTCACCTGGCGGGAAGAACAATGAGCAGTTCTTC CASSPGGKNNEQFF
TRBJ1-1 TRBD1 TRBV5-1 . TGCGCCAGCAGCTTGGCCACGGGACAGATGAACACTGAAGCTTTCTTT CASSLATGQMNTEAFF
TRBJ2-7 . TRBV5-4 . TGTGCCAGCAGGGAAGATCCGAGGTCCACCGGGAGGCAGTACTTC CASREDPRSTGRQYF
TRBJ1-1 TRBD1 TRBV28 . TGTGCCAGCAGCCACCCAACGCTGGGACAGGGGGACTCGGGCACTGAAGCTTTCTTT CASSHPTLGQGDSGTEAFF
TRBJ1-5 . TRBV6-6 . TGTGCCAGCAGTTCATGGGACCGAGTACAGCCCCAGCATTTT CASSSWDRVQPQHF
TRBJ1-1 . TRBV5-4 . TGTGCCAGCAGCTTGGACAGGTTAGGGACTGAAGCTTTCTTT CASSLDRLGTEAFF
TRBJ1-3 . TRBV9 . TGTGCCAGCAGCACCGGGTGGGGGAGCTCTGGAAACACCATATATTTT CASSTGWGSSGNTIYF
TRBJ2-3 . TRBV5-5 . TGTGCCAGCAGCTTGGTTGGGGGGAGGTCAGATACGCAGTATTTT CASSLVGGRSDTQYF
TRBJ2-1 . TRBV11-2 . TGTGCCAGCAGCTTCCGACGTCAATCTGAGCAGTTCTTC CASSFRRQSEQFF
TRBJ2-5 . TRBV30 . TGTGCCTGGAGTCCAGGCCGCACACAAGAGACCCAGTACTTC CAWSPGRTQETQYF
TRBJ1-5 . TRBV2 . TGTGCCAGCAGTGACAGGGTATACCAGCCCCAGCATTTT CASSDRVYQPQHF
TRBJ2-3 TRBD2 TRBV28 . TGTGCCAGCAGCATCCCGCGGGAGGTTGGGCAGTATTTT CASSIPREVGQYF
TRBJ2-3 TRBD1 TRBV27 . TGTGCCAGCAGTTTATCGACCCCCACGACAGGGAGCACAGATACGCAGTATTTT CASSLSTPTTGSTDTQYF
TRBJ2-3 TRBD1 TRBV5-1 . TGCGCCAGCAGCAGGGACCGACAGGGGATAGGAGATACGCAGTATTTT CASSRDRQGIGDTQYF
TRBJ2-1 . TRBV10-3 . TGTGCCATCAGTGATAGAAACAATGAGCAGTTCTTC CAISDRNNEQFF
TRBJ1-1 . TRBV6-4 once TGTGCCAGCAGACCCTCGGGGGGGATGAGCACTGAAGCTTTCTTT CASRPSGGMSTEAFF
TRBJ2-1 TRBD2 TRBV29-1 . TGCAGCGGAGTAGGACTAGCGGGAGTCAATGAGCAGTTCTTC CSGVGLAGVNEQFF
TRBJ2-1 . TRBV27 . TGTGCCAGCACCAGCGTCAGCTCCTACAATGAGCAGTTCTTC CASTSVSSYNEQFF
TRBJ2-7 . TRBV7-2 . TGTGCCAGCAGCTTAGCGCCGCGACAGTACGAGCAGTACTTC CASSLAPRQYEQYF
TRBJ2-1 TRBD2 TRBV11-2 . TGTGCCAGCAGCTTTCGGGAGGGCGGGTTTGATGAGCAGTTCTTC CASSFREGGFDEQFF
TRBJ2-7 . TRBV7-6 . TGTGCCAGCAGCTTAGTGTACGGGCCCGAGCAGTACTTC CASSLVYGPEQYF
TRBJ2-5 . TRBV7-3 . TGTGCCAGCAGCGGGGGACGAGGAGAGACCCAGTACTTC CASSGGRGETQYF